A selection of T cell receptor beta chains follows, all from one sample in a study of blood T cell repertoires in COVID-19. Libraries were prepared by immunoSEQ multiplex PCR; TCRdb keeps only in-frame clonotypes and omits some of them. Counted here are roughly 61,000 clones, more than 55% occurring once; the ten biggest clones make up roughly 49%. The sample taken for sequencing was PBMCs or T cells enriched from blood (not recorded which). These receptors originate from a woman aged 60-70 years who had been exposed to COVID-19. Both conserved end residues are part of each CDR3. D genes are given only for firm matches. A clone size is listed for some rows: how often the clone was seen (once, few, many), or a class if it is expanded.

CDR3aa	CDR3nt	abundance	j_gene	v_gene	len	d_gene
CASSLGDRNQPQHF	TGCGCCAGCAGCTTAGGAGATCGTAACCAGCCCCAGCATTTT	once	TRBJ1-5	TRBV5-1	14	-
CASSFSGFGNEQFF	TGTGCCAGCAGCTTTTCGGGATTTGGCAATGAGCAGTTCTTC	-	TRBJ2-1	TRBV5-5	14	-
CASRLQTNQYF	TGTGCCAGCAGGCTTCAGACAAACCAGTATTTT	-	TRBJ2-3	TRBV6-5	11	-
CASKTQGTDNSPLHF	TGTGCCAGCAAGACGCAGGGGACGGATAATTCACCCCTCCACTTT	-	TRBJ1-6	TRBV28	15	-
CASMDSRGGTYEQYF	TGTGCCAGCATGGACTCGCGGGGGGGAACGTACGAGCAGTACTTC	few	TRBJ2-7	TRBV2	15	TRBD2
CASRIFSNEQFF	TGTGCCAGCAGAATTTTCAGCAATGAGCAGTTCTTC	few	TRBJ2-1	TRBV2	12	-
CASSHSGQAGNTIYF	TGTGCCAGCAGCCACTCGGGACAGGCTGGAAACACCATATATTTT	-	TRBJ1-3	TRBV3-1/TRBV3-2	15	TRBD1
CASSIEQGIEAFF	TGTGCCAGTAGTATTGAACAGGGGATTGAAGCTTTCTTT	-	TRBJ1-1	TRBV19	13	TRBD1
CASSPRLAGGVIADTQYF	TGTGCCAGCAGCCCGCGACTAGCGGGAGGAGTGATCGCAGATACGCAGTATTTT	-	TRBJ2-3	TRBV14	18	TRBD2
CASSLGSGAGELFF	TGTGCCAGCAGCTTAGGGAGCGGGGCCGGGGAGCTGTTTTTT	-	TRBJ2-2	TRBV7-2	14	TRBD2
CASSLIGRNTEAFF	TGTGCCAGCAGTTTAATCGGTCGGAACACTGAAGCTTTCTTT	once	TRBJ1-1	TRBV28	14	-
CALAGDQETQYF	TGTGCCTTAGCGGGAGATCAAGAGACCCAGTACTTC	-	TRBJ2-5	TRBV30	12	TRBD2
CASSSTSLDYEQYF	TGTGCCAGCAGCTCAACTAGCTTAGACTACGAGCAGTACTTC	once	TRBJ2-7	TRBV2	14	-